This T cell receptor beta chain was recovered during a study of glioma-infiltrating T cells. Study results and caveats: CDR3 overlap between tissue and blood was very small. Gliomas, especially low-grade, showed above-expected tissue-blood divergence; non-neoplastic patients showed below.

Using RNA template, CDR3s of TCR alpha and beta were amplified with iRepertoire arm-PCR. One-step reverse transcription and amplification started from about 100-400 ng of tissue mRNA or PBMC total RNA. Each CDR3 protein gets one entry after TCRdb re-called the multiplex PCR reads with MiXCR. In the table there are 100,000 to 150,000 distinct CDR3 sequences, 20% to 25% of which are singletons. The CDR3 spans 13 residues. Germline V CDR1 and CDR2: MNHEY, SMNVEV (reference sequence). V gave up 3 bases and J gave up 2 bases, with 8 bases separating them. With regard to this clonotype: Antigen: not known.

The V call is TRBV27, the J call TRBJ2-7; D is unresolved. The specimen sequenced was glioma tissue, nonneoplastic brain tissue, or PBMCs (not recorded which). The TCR was taken from a human donor with low-grade glioma or glioblastoma, undergoing nonglioma brain surgery, or in good health (not recorded which). CDR3 nucleotide sequence: TGTGCCAGCAGTTTCAAGGAAACCTACGAGCAGTACGTC. It yields the protein CASSFKETYEQYV.